The entry below describes one T cell receptor beta chain. This clonotype was observed a few times. Its antigen remains unidentified. The sample holds no much larger clone one base away, and base qualities are not on file. Found in a library prepared for alpha chains, this beta chain is an off-target read, and its abundance has little meaning. This specimen comes from a study of spatial heterogeneity in lung cancer (dated by TCRdb to between 2018 and 2021). With respect to the entire study: Beta-chain transcripts were consistently detected in greater numbers than alpha-chain transcripts, which likely reflected higher beta-chain transcript abundance. TCR alpha and beta repertoires were quantitatively compared across multiple tumor regions, matched nontumor lung and blood in non-small cell lung cancer. In the raw uncorrected reads, each unique combination of TCR and UMI appeared on average more than ten times. At surgery, both alpha and beta chains were TCR-sequenced in under 250 tumor regions, 64 matched nontumor lung samples and a few dozen PBMC samples. Nonsynonymous mutation counts, determined by whole-exome sequencing of tumor tissue, were related to features of the TCR repertoire. In tumor regions, TCR transcript counts showed a strong correlation with a T cell transcriptional module score derived from matched bulk RNA-seq. General study outcomes and caveats: Additional single-cell paired TCR alpha and beta sequencing was considered necessary to confirm, at a functional level, the hypothesis that regional TCRs recognize regional mutations. The number of expanded intratumoral alpha and beta TCRs correlated with the tumor nonsynonymous mutation count. TCR-seq was estimated to cover only roughly 7% of tumor T cells for alpha chains and approximately 13% for beta chains. The count of ubiquitous expanded TCRs correlated with the count of ubiquitous nonsynonymous mutations, and the count of regional expanded TCRs correlated with the count of regional nonsynonymous mutations.

The protocol used for the library was 5' RACE. TCRdb lists the instrument as NextSeq 500. The TCR library protocol attached a unique molecular identifier to each TCR cDNA molecule to allow correction of PCR and sequencing errors. Per the original workflow: Decombinator tools were used for TCR identification, UMI-based error correction and CDR3 extraction. TCRs above a frequency of 2 per 1,000, corresponding to the top 1% of the tumor frequency distribution, were defined as expanded. Expanded tumor TCRs statistically deemed absent (corrected P<0.05) from at least one tumor region were classed as regional, and all other expanded tumor TCRs were classed as ubiquitous. Renyi diversity was calculated using the R vegan package after each repertoire was subsampled 100 times to 5,000 TCRs. CDR3 similarity networks were built from amino acid triplet string-kernel similarity, connecting CDR3s with pairwise similarity above 0.82. TCRdb redid the processing of the public reads, applying fastp at Q25 and MiXCR, and retained in-frame beta chains. CDR3 protein sequences are deduplicated, and each keeps its most common genes and DNA. V and J calls and clone size were set by TCRdb, not the authors. The sample table lists roughly 550 distinct CDR3 sequences, approximately 55% of them with a count of one. Approximately 14% of the sample is taken by the ten largest.

This specimen's time point label, interpreted: sample taken at primary tumor resection. The donors were 72 patients from the lung TRACERx cohort who had early-stage, untreated non-small cell lung cancer. For TCR sequencing, whole RNA was extracted from tumor and nontumor lung tissue, or from cryopreserved PBMC samples, and no cell sorting was done. Only patients for whom sufficient RNA was available from at least two tumor regions were selected for TCR sequencing. Before selection, tumor and adjacent nontumor lung specimens were reviewed by a lung pathologist. This sequence was found in a male donor with early-stage non-small cell lung cancer. Sequencing used lung tumor tissue, obtained at surgery.

CDR3 reads: CASSTGPRPIYF. The DNA sequence follows: TGTGCCAGCAGCACCGGACCTCGCCCCATATATTTT. The V and J segments used are TRBV7-9 and TRBJ1-3; too little of a D gene remains to name it. The germline V gene (reference sequence) specifies SEHNR as CDR1 and FQNEAQ as CDR2. The CDR3 spans 12 residues, from the cysteine through the phenylalanine. This entry keeps only the CDR3 DNA: 36 bases, framed from base 1. V is pared back by 5 bases and J by 11 bases, with 13 bases lying between the germline termini. The variable domain in full, with residues beyond the CDR3 obtained from the reference TRBV7-9 and TRBJ1-3 genes, is DTGVSQNPRHKITKRGQNVTFRCDPISEHNRLYWYRQTLGQGPEFLTYFQNEAQLEKSRLLSDRFSAERPKGSFSTLEIQRTEQGDSAMYLCASSTGPRPIYFGEGSWLTVV.